This T cell receptor (beta chain) was observed in a study of blood T cell repertoires in COVID-19. Clones were sequenced by immunoSEQ multiplex PCR, and TCRdb holds only the in-frame ones, with some missing. The sample shows around 300,000 clones, 80% to 90% of them seen only once. The junction had 10 bases not matched to a gene; V was cut back by 5 bases and J by 4 bases. The CDR3 covers 15 residues. Per germline, CDR1 SGHTA and CDR2 FQGNSA. The origin of this receptor is a woman aged 25 to 45 who had recovered from COVID-19. The sample consisted of PBMCs or T cells enriched from blood (not recorded which). The rearrangement links TRBV7-2 to TRBJ1-2; 7 bases align to TRBD1. For the CDR3, the DNA is TGTGCCAGCAGCCTAAAAAGGGACAGTTCCTATGGCTACACCTTC. Translation: CASSLKRDSSYGYTF.